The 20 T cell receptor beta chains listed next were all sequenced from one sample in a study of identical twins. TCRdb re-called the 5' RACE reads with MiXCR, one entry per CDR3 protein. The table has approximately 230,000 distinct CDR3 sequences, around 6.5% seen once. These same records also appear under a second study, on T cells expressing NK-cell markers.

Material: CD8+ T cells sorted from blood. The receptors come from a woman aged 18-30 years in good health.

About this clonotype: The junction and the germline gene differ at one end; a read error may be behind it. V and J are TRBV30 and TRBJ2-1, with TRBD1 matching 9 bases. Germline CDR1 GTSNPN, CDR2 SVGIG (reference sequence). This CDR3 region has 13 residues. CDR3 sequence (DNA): TGTGCCTATTCCGGGACAGGGCCCCCGGGTAGGATCTTC. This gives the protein CAYSGTGPPGRIF.

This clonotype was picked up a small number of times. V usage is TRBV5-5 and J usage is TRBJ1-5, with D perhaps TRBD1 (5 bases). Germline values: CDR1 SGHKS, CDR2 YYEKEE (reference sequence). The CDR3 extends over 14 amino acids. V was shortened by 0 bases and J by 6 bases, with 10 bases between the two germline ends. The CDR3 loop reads CASSLEPGRQPQHF. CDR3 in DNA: TGTGCCAGCAGCTTGGAACCGGGGCGTCAGCCCCAGCATTTT.

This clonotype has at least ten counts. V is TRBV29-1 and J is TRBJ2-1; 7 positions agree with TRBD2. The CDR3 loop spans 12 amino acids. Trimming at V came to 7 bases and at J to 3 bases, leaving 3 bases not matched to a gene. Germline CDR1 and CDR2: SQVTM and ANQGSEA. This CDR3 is CSALAGYNEQFF. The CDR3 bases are TGCAGCGCCTTAGCGGGCTACAATGAGCAGTTCTTC.

CDR3 nucleotide sequence: TGCGCCAGCAGCCGAGGCCAGGGGGATTACGAGCAGTACTTC. Amino acids: CASSRGQGDYEQYF. V gene TRBV4-3 combines with J gene TRBJ2-7; the match to TRBD1 covers 7 bases. V gave up 4 bases and J gave up 4 bases; unmatched junction bases: 7. The CDR3 contains 14 residues. Germline assignment: CDR1 LGHNA and CDR2 YSLEER.

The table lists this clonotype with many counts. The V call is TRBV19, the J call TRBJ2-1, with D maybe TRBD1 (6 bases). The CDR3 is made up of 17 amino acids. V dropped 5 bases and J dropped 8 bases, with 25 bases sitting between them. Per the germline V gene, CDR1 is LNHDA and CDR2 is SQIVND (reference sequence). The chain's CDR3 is CASSPHRVQKGTDEQFF. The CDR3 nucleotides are TGTGCCAGTAGTCCACACAGGGTTCAGAAGGGGACGGATGAGCAGTTCTTC.

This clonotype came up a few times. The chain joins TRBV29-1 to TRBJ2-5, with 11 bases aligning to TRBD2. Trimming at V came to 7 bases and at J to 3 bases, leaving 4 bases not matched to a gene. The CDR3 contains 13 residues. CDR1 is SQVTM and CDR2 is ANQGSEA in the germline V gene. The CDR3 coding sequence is TGCAGCGCCCTACTAGCGGGAGAAGAGACCCAGTACTTC. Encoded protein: CSALLAGEETQYF. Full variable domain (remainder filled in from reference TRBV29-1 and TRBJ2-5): SAVISQKPSRDICQRGTSLTIQCQVDSQVTMMFWYRQQPGQSLTLIATANQGSEATYESGFVIDKFPISRPNLTFSTLTVSNMSPEDSSIYLCSALLAGEETQYFGPGTRLLVL.

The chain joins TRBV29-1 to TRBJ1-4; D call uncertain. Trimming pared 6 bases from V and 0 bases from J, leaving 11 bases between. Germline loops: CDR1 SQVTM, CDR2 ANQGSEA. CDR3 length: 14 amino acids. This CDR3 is CSVVTVATNEKLFF. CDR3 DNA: TGCAGCGTCGTCACGGTGGCAACTAATGAAAAACTGTTTTTT.

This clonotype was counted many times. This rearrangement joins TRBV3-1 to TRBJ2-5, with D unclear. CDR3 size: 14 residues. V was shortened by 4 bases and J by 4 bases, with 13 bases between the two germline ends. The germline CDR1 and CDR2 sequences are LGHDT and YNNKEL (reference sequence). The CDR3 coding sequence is TGTGCCAGCAGCCCATTCTCCTCGGGAGAGACCCAGTACTTC. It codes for CASSPFSSGETQYF.

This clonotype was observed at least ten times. The DNA for the CDR3 is TGTGCCAGCAGCTTAGGGGGGGCGAGTGAGCAGTACTTC. Protein: CASSLGGASEQYF. This chain uses TRBV7-8 with TRBJ2-7, with D possibly called TRBD1 or TRBD2 (6 bases each). V dropped 1 base and J dropped 7 bases, with 11 bases sitting between them. CDR1 and CDR2 from the germline V gene are SGHVS and FQNEAQ. The CDR3 length is 13 residues.

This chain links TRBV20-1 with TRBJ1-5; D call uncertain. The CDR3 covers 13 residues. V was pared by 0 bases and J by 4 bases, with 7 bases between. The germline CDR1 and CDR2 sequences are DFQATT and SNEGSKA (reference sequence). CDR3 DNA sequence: TGCAGTGCTAGAGATAGGGAGAATCAGCCCCAGCATTTT. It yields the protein CSARDRENQPQHF.

CDR3 residues: CASSQERPPDTQYF. The CDR3 coding sequence is TGCGCCAGCAGCCAAGAAAGACCGCCAGATACGCAGTATTTT. The chain is built from TRBV4-1 and TRBJ2-3, with D unclear. CDR1 is MGHRA and CDR2 is YSYEKL in the germline V gene. The CDR3 length is 14 residues. V lost 0 bases and J lost 4, with 8 bases in between.

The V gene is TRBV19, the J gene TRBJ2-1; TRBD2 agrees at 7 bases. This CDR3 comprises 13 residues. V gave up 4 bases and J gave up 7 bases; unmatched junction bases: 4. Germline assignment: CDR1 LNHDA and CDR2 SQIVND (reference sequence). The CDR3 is CASSTGGGNEQFF. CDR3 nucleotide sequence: TGTGCCAGTAGTACGGGAGGTGGAAATGAGCAGTTCTTC.

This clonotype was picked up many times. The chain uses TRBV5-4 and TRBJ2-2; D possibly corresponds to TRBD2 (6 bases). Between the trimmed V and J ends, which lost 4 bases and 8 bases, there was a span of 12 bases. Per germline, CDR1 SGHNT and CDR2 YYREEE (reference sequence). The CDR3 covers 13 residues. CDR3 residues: CASSPEGPGELFF. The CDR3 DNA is TGTGCCAGCAGCCCGGAGGGTCCGGGGGAGCTGTTTTTT.

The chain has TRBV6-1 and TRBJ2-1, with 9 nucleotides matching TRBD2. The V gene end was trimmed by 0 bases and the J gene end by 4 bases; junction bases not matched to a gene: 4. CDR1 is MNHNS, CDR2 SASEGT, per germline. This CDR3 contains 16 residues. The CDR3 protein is CASSEAPSGGYNEQFF. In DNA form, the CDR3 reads TGTGCCAGCAGTGAAGCCCCGAGCGGGGGGTACAATGAGCAGTTCTTC.

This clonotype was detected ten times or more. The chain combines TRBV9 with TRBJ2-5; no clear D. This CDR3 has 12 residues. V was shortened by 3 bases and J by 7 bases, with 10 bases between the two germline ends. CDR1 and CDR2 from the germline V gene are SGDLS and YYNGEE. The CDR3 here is CASSANSATQYF. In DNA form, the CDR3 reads TGTGCCAGCAGCGCCAATAGTGCGACCCAGTACTTC.

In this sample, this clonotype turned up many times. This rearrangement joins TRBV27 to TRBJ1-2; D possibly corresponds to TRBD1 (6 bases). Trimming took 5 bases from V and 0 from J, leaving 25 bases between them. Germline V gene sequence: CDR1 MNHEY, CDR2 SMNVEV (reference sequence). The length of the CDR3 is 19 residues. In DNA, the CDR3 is TGTGCCAGCAGTCCAGTTAGGGGTCCTTCGACAGGAGCTAACTATGGCTACACCTTC. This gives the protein CASSPVRGPSTGANYGYTF.

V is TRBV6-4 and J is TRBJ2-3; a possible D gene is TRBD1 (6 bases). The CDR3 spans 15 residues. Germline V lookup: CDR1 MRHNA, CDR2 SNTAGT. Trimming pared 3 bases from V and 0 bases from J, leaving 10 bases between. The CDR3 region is CASSEGADSTDTQYF. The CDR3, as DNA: TGTGCCAGCAGTGAGGGGGCGGACAGCACAGATACGCAGTATTTT.

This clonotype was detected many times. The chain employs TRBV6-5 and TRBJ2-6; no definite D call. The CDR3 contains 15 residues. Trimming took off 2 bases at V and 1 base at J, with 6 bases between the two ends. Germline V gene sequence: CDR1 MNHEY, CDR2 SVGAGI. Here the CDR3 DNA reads TGTGCCAGCAGTTACAAACTGTCTGGGGCCAACGTCCTGACTTTC. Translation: CASSYKLSGANVLTF.

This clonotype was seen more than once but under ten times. CDR3 bases: TGCAGCGTTGAAGGTCTAGGGAGGCTTGGTGAGCAGTTCTTC. Translated, it gives CSVEGLGRLGEQFF. The genes are TRBV29-1 and TRBJ2-1; TRBD2 might be the D (6 bases). Trimming left V 1 base short and J 9 bases short, with 16 bases between. This CDR3 has 14 residues. Looked up from germline, CDR1 is SQVTM and CDR2 is ANQGSEA.

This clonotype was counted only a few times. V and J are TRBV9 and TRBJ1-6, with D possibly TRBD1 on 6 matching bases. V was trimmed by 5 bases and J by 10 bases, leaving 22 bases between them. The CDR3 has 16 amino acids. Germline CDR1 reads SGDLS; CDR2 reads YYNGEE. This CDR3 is CASSAPNTGFRSPLHF. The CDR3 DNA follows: TGTGCCAGCAGTGCCCCCAATACAGGGTTTCGGTCACCCCTCCACTTT.